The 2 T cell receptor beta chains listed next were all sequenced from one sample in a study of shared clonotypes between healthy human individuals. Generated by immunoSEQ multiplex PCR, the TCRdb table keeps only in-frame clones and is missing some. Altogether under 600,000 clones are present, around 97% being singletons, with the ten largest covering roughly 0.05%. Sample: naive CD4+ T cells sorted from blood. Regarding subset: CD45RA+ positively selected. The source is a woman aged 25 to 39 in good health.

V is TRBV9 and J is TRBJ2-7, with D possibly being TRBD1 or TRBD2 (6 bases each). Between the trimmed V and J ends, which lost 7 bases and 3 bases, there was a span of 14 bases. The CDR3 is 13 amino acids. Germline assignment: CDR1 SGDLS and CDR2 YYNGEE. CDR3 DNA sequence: TGTGCCAGCGGGACGGGGGCGTACTACGAGCAGTACTTC. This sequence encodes CASGTGAYYEQYF.

CDR3 in DNA: TGTGCCAGCAGTTTAAAGGACGTACGTTCCTACGAGCAGTACTTC. Encoded protein: CASSLKDVRSYEQYF. The chain joins TRBV28 to TRBJ2-7; D remains ambiguous. The CDR3 totals 15 residues. V was cut by 2 bases and J by 1 base, with 12 bases left in between. Per the germline V gene, CDR1 is MDHEN and CDR2 is SYDVKM.